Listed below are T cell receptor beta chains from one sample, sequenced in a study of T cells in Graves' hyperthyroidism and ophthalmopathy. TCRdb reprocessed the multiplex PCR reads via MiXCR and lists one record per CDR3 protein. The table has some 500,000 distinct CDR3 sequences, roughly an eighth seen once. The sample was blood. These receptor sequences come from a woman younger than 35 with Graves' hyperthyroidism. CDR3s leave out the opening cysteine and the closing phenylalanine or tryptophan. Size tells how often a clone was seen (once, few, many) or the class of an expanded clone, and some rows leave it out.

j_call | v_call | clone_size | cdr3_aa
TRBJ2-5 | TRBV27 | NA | ASGSWLTQETQY
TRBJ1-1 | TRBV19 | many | ASSRIRGQKSLNTEAF
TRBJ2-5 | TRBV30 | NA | AGGRERRETQY
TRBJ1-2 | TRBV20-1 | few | SARFRKDYGYT
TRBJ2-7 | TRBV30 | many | AWRERSYEQY
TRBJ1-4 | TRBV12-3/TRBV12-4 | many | ASSYTGYGGEKLF
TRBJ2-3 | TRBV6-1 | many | ASSEVVRPTDTQY
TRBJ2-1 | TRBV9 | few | ASSVAGEQF
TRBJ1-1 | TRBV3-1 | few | ASSQDPAGREAF
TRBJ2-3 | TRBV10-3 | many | AISELLAGGGERTDTQY
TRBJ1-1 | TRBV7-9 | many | ASSLDATVNTEAF
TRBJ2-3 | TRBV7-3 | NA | ASSPGGRWSTDTQY
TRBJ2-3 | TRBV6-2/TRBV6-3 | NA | ASSYSWRTSTDTQY
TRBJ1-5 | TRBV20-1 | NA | SARPGTGDQPQH
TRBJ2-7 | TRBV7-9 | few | ASSLQGPSHEQY
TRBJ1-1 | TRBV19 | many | ASSMRDTREAF
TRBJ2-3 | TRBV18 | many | ASSRSGRAEADTQY
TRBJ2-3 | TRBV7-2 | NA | ASSAKTSGVSTDTQY
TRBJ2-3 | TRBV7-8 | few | ASSLAGTGVGDTQY
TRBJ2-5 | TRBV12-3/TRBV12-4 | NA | ASSRNRDREN
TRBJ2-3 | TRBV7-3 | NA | ASSPRSSGADTQY
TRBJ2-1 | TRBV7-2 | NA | ASSRTASSYNEQF
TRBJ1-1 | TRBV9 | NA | ASSDYGTAQNTEAF
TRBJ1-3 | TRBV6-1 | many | ASSPRQNTIY
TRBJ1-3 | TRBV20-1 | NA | SAPLDIGNTIY
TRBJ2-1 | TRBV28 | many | ASRSGTSSYNEQF
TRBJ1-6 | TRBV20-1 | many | SARDTQGSYNSPLH
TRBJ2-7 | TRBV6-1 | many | ASRHSGQTYEQY
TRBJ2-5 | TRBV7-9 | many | ASSFLAGVQETQY
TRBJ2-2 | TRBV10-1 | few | ASSEQREGLGELF
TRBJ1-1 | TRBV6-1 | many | ASSPLTVLNTEAF
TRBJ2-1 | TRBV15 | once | ATSRDLVSHNEQF
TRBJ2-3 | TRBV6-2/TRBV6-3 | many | ASGSASTDTQY
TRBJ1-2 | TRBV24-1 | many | ATSDGDRDGYT
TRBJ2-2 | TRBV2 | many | ASNPSGSILTGELF
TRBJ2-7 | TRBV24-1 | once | ATSDRNRGTYEQY
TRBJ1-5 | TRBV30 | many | AWSRSGQPQH
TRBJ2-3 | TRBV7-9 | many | ASSPTGGHTDTQY
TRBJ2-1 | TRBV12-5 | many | ASGYPAGDEQF
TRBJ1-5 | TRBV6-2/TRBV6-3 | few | ASQSGGSGQPQH